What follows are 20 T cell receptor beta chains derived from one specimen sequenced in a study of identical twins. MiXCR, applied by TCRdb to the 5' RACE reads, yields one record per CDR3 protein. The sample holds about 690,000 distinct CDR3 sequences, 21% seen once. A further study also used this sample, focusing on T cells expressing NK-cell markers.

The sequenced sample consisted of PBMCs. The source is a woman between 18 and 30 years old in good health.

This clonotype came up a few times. The CDR3 here is CASSLRGSETQYF. The CDR3 nucleotides are TGTGCCAGCAGCTTACGCGGGTCTGAGACCCAGTACTTC. V is TRBV7-2 and J is TRBJ2-5, with D possibly matching TRBD2 (5 bases). V gave up 2 bases and J gave up 5 bases, with 9 bases separating them. This CDR3 is built from 13 residues. Germline V gene data show CDR1 as SGHTA and CDR2 as FQGNSA.

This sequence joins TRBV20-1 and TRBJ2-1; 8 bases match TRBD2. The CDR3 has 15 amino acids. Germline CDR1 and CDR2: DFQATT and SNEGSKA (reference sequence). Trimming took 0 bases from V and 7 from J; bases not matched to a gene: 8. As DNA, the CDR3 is TGCAGTGCTAGAGATATAAGCGGGAGTGGGAATGAGCAGTTCTTC. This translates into CSARDISGSGNEQFF.

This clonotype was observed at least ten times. The CDR3 nucleotides are TGTGCCAGCAGCCACAGGGCGGCCGGGGAGCTGTTTTTT. Its translation: CASSHRAAGELFF. V is TRBV14 and J is TRBJ2-2; perhaps TRBD1 as D (5 bases). Per the germline V gene, CDR1 is SGHDN and CDR2 is FVKESK. Trimming cost V 3 bases and J 6 bases, with 8 bases left between them. This CDR3 spans 13 amino acids.

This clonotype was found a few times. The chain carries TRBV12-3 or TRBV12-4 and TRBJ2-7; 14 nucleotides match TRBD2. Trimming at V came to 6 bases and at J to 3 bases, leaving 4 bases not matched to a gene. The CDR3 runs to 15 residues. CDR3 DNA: TGTGCCAGCAGGGTGGGACTAGCGGGGGTCTACGAGCAGTACTTC. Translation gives CASRVGLAGVYEQYF.

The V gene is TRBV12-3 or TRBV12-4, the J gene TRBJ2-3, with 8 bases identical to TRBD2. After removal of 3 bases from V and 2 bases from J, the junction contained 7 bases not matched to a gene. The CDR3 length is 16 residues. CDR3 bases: TGTGCCAGCAGTTTCCGGGGGGGGGCCTACACAGATACGCAGTATTTT. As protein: CASSFRGGAYTDTQYF.

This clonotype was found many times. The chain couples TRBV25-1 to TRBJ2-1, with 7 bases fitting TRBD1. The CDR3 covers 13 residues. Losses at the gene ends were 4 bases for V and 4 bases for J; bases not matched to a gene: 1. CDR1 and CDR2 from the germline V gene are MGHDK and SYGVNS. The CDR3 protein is CASSGTGYNEQFF. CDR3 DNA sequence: TGTGCCAGCAGTGGGACAGGTTACAATGAGCAGTTCTTC.

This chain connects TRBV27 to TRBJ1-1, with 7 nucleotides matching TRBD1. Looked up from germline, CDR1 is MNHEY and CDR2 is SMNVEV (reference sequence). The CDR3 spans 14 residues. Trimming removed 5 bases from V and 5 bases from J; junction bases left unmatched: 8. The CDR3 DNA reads TGTGCCAGCAGTAAAGAAAGACAGGGTACTGAAGCTTTCTTT. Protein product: CASSKERQGTEAFF.

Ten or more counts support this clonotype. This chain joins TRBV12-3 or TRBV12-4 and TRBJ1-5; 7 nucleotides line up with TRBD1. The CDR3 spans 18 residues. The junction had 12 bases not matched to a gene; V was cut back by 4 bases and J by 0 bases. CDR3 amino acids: CASSSFYPGQDSNQPQHF. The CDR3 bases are TGTGCCAGCAGTTCATTTTATCCCGGACAGGATAGCAATCAGCCCCAGCATTTT.

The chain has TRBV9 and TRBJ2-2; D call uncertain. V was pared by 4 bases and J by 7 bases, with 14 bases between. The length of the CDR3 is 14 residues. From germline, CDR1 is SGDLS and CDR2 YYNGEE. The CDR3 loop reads CASSKTQMDGELFF. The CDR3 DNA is TGTGCCAGCAGCAAGACACAAATGGACGGGGAGCTGTTTTTT.

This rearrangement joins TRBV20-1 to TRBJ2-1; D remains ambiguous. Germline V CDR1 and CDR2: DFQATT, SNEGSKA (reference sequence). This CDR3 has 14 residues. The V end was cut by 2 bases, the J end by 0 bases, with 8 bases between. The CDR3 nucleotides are TGCAGTGCTAGAACGGAGAACTCCTACAATGAGCAGTTCTTC. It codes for CSARTENSYNEQFF.

Here the CDR3 reads CASSLLPTGELFF. In DNA form, the CDR3 reads TGTGCCAGCAGTTTACTTCCGACCGGGGAGCTGTTTTTT. The rearrangement links TRBV12-3 or TRBV12-4 to TRBJ2-2; no clear D. The CDR3 is made up of 13 amino acids. Trimming cost V 2 bases and J 5 bases, with 6 bases left between them.

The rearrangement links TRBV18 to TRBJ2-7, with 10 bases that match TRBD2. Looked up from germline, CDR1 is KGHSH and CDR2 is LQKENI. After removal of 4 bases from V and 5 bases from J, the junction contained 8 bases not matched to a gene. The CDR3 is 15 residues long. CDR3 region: CASSLSSGRIDEQYF. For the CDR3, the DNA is TGTGCCAGCTCACTTTCTAGCGGGAGAATCGACGAGCAGTACTTC.

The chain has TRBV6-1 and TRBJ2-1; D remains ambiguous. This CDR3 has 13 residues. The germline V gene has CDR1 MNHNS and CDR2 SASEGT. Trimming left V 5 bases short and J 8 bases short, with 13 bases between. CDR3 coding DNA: TGTGCCAGCAGTAGAGACTGGTTCGATGAGCAGTTCTTC. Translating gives CASSRDWFDEQFF.

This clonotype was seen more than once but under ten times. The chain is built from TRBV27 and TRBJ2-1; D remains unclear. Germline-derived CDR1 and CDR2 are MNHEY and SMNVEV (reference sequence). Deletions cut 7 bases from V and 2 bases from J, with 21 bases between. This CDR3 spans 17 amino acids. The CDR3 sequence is CASTLRLKGQAYNEQFF. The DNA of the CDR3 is TGTGCCAGCACCCTCCGTCTTAAAGGCCAGGCCTACAATGAGCAGTTCTTC.

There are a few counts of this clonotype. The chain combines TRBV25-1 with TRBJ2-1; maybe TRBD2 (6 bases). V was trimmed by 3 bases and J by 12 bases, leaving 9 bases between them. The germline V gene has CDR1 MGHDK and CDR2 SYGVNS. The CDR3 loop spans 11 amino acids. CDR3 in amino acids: CASSEREAQFF. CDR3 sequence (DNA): TGTGCCAGCAGTGAGAGGGAGGCGCAGTTCTTC.

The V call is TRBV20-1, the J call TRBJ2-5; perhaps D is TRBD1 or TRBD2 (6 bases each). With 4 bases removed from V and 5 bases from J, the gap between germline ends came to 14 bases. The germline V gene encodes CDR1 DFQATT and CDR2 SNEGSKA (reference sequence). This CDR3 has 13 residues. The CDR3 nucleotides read TGCAGTGCTATTAGCCGGGGGCTTGAGACCCAGTACTTC. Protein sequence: CSAISRGLETQYF.

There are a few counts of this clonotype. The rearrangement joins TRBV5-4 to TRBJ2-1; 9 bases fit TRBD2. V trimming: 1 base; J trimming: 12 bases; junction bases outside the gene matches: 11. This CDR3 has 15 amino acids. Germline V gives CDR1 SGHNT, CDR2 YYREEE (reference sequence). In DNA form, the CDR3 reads TGTGCCAGCAGCTTGAAGACTAGCGGTTCTGGGGGGCAGTTCTTC. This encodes CASSLKTSGSGGQFF.

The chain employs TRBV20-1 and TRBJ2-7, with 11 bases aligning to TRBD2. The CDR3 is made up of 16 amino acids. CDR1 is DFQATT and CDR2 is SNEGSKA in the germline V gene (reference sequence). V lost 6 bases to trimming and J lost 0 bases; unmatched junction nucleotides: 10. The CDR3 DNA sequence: TGCAGTGCAACCGGGACTAGCGGCTTCCCCTCCTACGAGCAGTACTTC. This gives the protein CSATGTSGFPSYEQYF.

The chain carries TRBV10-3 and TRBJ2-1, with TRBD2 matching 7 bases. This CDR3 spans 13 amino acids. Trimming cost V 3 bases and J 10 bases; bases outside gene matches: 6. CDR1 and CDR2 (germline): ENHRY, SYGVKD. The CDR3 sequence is CAISDRGGNEQFF. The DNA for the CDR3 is TGTGCCATCAGTGATAGGGGAGGGAACGAGCAGTTCTTC.

Here the CDR3 DNA reads TGTGCCATCAGCTCCCTGAGCACCGGGGAGCTGTTTTTT. It is translated as CAISSLSTGELFF. V is TRBV10-3 and J is TRBJ2-2; D is uncertain. Trimming took off 6 bases at V and 4 bases at J, with 9 bases between the two ends. CDR1 ENHRY and CDR2 SYGVKD come from the germline V gene. The CDR3 has 13 amino acids.